This T cell receptor (beta chain) was retrieved from a study of T cell responses to AZD1222 COVID-19 vaccine. Points from the study as a whole: Donors were mostly white British, more females; clonal diversity possibly underestimated.

Sequenced by immunoSEQ multiplex PCR; TCRdb stores in-frame clones only, minus some. This table holds about 54,000 clones, roughly nine tenths found once. The V end was cut by 3 bases, the J end by 7 bases, with 9 bases between. The CDR3 totals 12 residues. Of note for this clone: Its specificity is not known.

The chain is built from TRBV12-3 or TRBV12-4 and TRBJ1-2, with unresolved D. The material sequenced was peripheral blood, taken 28 days after the second AZD1222 dose. The clonotype was recovered from an adult who received the AZD1222 COVID-19 vaccine. CDR3 in amino acids: CASSFVDGGYTF. As DNA, the CDR3 is TGTGCCAGCAGTTTTGTAGACGGTGGCTACACCTTC.